Listed below are T cell receptor beta chains from one sample, sequenced in a study of cytomegalovirus exposure and HLA in healthy donors. Data came from immunoSEQ multiplex PCR; TCRdb stores just in-frame clones and leaves some out. This sample's table reports 45,000 to 55,000 clones. The sample comprised PBMCs. These receptors all stem from a man between 35 and 55 years old in good health and CMV-seropositive. The CDR3 runs from the conserved cysteine through the conserved F or W. A D gene is named only where the DNA matches it firmly. Size is stated for part of the rows, as once, few or many counts, or as a class when the clone is expanded.

>TRBJ1-5|.|.|TRBV5-6|13
CASSLGGSQPQHF
TGTGCCAGCAGCTTGGGGGGCAGCCAGCCCCAGCATTTT
>TRBJ2-5|.|.|TRBV4-1|14
CASSQDELGGTQYF
TGCGCCAGCAGCCAAGATGAACTGGGGGGTACCCAGTACTTC
>TRBJ2-7|.|.|TRBV7-9|13
CASSLQGGYEQYF
TGTGCCAGCAGCTTGCAGGGTGGGTACGAGCAGTACTTC
>TRBJ2-1|.|.|TRBV28|16
CASSRVSGFFYNEQFF
TGTGCCAGCAGTCGAGTTAGCGGCTTCTTCTACAATGAGCAGTTCTTC
>TRBJ2-7|.|TRBD2|TRBV18|18
CASSPPGLAGGGMGEQYF
TGTGCCAGCTCACCACCCGGACTAGCGGGAGGAGGGATGGGGGAGCAGTACTTC
>TRBJ2-1|.|TRBD2|TRBV7-9|13
CASGLAGINEQFF
TGTGCCAGCGGACTAGCGGGGATCAATGAGCAGTTCTTC
>TRBJ2-6|.|.|TRBV4-3|16
CASSQEGAAGANVLTF
TGCGCCAGCAGCCAAGAGGGGGCTGCAGGGGCCAACGTCCTGACTTTC
>TRBJ1-2|.|.|TRBV7-9|15
CASSSISGVNYGYTF
TGTGCCAGCAGCTCTATCTCAGGGGTTAACTATGGCTACACCTTC
>TRBJ1-6|.|.|TRBV6-6|11
CASSQDSPLHF
TGTGCCAGCAGTCAGGATTCACCCCTCCACTTT
>TRBJ1-6|medium-sized|.|TRBV4-2|14
CASSPQGDNSPLHF
TGTGCCAGCAGCCCCCAGGGTGATAATTCACCCCTCCACTTT
>TRBJ1-1|.|TRBD1|TRBV14|14
CASSQTGRNTEAFF
TGTGCCAGCAGCCAGACAGGGAGGAACACTGAAGCTTTCTTT
>TRBJ2-7|.|TRBD1|TRBV2|16
CASSAGTGYEPYEQYF
TGTGCCAGCAGCGCCGGGACAGGGTACGAACCCTACGAGCAGTACTTC
>TRBJ1-6|.|.|TRBV6-5|16
CASSYWRGRVDSPLHF
TGTGCCAGCAGTTACTGGCGGGGCAGGGTGGATTCACCCCTCCACTTT
>TRBJ1-2|.|TRBD1|TRBV5-6|17
CASSLGIQGAFVYGYTF
TGTGCCAGCAGCTTGGGGATACAGGGGGCGTTCGTCTATGGCTACACCTTC
>TRBJ1-6|.|TRBD1|TRBV30|15
CARRQGQGVASPLHF
TGTGCCCGCCGACAGGGACAGGGAGTCGCGTCACCCCTCCACTTT
>TRBJ2-7|.|TRBD1|TRBV19|15
CASSIPGQGYYEQYF
TGTGCCAGTAGTATACCGGGACAGGGTTACTACGAGCAGTACTTC
>TRBJ2-1|.|TRBD1|TRBV27|13
CASSGTGFNEQFF
TGTGCCAGCAGCGGGACAGGGTTCAATGAGCAGTTCTTC
>TRBJ2-5|.|TRBD1|TRBV11-2|13
CASSTRQGWTQYF
TGTGCCAGCAGCACCCGACAGGGTTGGACCCAGTACTTC
>TRBJ1-1|.|TRBD1|TRBV5-8|14
CASSSTGGYTEAFF
TGTGCCAGCAGTTCAACAGGGGGCTACACTGAAGCTTTCTTT
>TRBJ1-2|.|TRBD1|TRBV10-3|16
CAISGLRQGDTYGYTF
TGTGCCATCAGTGGACTCAGACAGGGGGACACCTATGGCTACACCTTC
>TRBJ1-6|.|.|TRBV4-3|14
CASSQSSYNSPLHF
TGCGCCAGCAGCCAGAGCTCCTATAATTCACCCCTCCACTTT
>TRBJ2-1|.|.|TRBV9|15
CASSVGAAQYNEQFF
TGTGCCAGCAGCGTAGGGGCAGCCCAATACAATGAGCAGTTCTTC
>TRBJ2-7|.|.|TRBV28|13
CASSRPNSLGQYF
TGTGCCAGCAGTCGCCCGAACAGTTTGGGGCAGTACTTC
>TRBJ1-4|.|TRBD1|TRBV15|14
CATSRGQGYEKLFF
TGTGCCACCAGCAGGGGACAGGGGTACGAAAAACTGTTTTTT
>TRBJ2-1|.|.|TRBV6-4|19
CASSDSSEWRKLISNEQFF
TGTGCCAGCAGTGACTCGAGCGAATGGAGAAAGCTTATAAGCAATGAGCAGTTCTTC
>TRBJ1-1|.|.|TRBV28|13
CASRPPTGLGAFF
TGTGCCAGCAGGCCACCTACAGGGTTGGGAGCTTTCTTT
>TRBJ2-6|.|.|TRBV5-1|16
CASSFSSNSGANVLTF
TGCGCCAGCAGCTTTAGCAGCAACTCTGGGGCCAACGTCCTGACTTTC
>TRBJ1-5|.|.|TRBV6-6|15
CASSYSIGEDQPQHF
TGTGCCAGCAGTTACTCGATTGGGGAGGATCAGCCCCAGCATTTT
>TRBJ2-5|.|TRBD2|TRBV28|15
CASSPGTSDSETQYF
TGTGCCAGCAGTCCCGGGACTAGCGATTCCGAGACCCAGTACTTC
>TRBJ2-5|.|.|TRBV5-6|13
CASRPNNGETQYF
TGTGCCAGCAGGCCCAATAACGGGGAGACCCAGTACTTC
>TRBJ1-1|.|.|TRBV11-2|11
CASSFGPGAFF
TGTGCCAGCAGCTTTGGGCCAGGGGCTTTCTTT
>TRBJ2-2|.|TRBD2|TRBV27|14
CASQTSGGTGELFF
TGTGCCAGCCAAACTAGCGGCGGCACCGGGGAGCTGTTTTTT
>TRBJ2-7|.|.|TRBV19|13
CASISSDSYEQYF
TGTGCCAGTATATCCAGTGACTCCTACGAGCAGTACTTC
>TRBJ2-2|.|TRBD2|TRBV7-3|15
CASSLGLGRAGELFF
TGTGCCAGCAGCTTAGGCCTGGGGAGGGCCGGGGAGCTGTTTTTT
>TRBJ2-7|.|.|TRBV9|16
CASSVAPGVVSYEQYF
TGTGCCAGCAGCGTAGCACCGGGAGTCGTTTCCTACGAGCAGTACTTC